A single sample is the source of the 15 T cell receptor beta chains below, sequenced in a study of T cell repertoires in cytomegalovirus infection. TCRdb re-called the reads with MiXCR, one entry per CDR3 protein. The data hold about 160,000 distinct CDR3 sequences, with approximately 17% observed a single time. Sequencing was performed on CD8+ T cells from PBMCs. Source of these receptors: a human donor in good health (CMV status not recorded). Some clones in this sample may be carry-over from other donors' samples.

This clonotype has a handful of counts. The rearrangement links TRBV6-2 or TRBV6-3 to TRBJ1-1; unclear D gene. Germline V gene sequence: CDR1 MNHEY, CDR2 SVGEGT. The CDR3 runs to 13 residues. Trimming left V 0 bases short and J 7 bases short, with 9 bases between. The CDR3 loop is CASSYSNRGEAFF. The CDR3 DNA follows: TGTGCCAGCAGTTACTCGAACAGAGGTGAAGCTTTCTTT.

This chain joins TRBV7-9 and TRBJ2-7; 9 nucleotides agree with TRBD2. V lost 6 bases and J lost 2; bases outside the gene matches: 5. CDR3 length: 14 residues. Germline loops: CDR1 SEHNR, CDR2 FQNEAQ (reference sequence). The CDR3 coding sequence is TGTGCCAGCAGTTCGACTAGCGGAGCCTACGAGCAGTACTTC. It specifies CASSSTSGAYEQYF.

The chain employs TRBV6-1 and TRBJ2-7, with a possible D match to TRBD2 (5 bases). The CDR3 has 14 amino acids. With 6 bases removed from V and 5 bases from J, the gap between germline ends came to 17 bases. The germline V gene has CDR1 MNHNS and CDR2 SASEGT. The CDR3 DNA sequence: TGTGCCAGCAGCACTCCGGGAACCGCGGACGAGCAGTACTTC. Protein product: CASSTPGTADEQYF.

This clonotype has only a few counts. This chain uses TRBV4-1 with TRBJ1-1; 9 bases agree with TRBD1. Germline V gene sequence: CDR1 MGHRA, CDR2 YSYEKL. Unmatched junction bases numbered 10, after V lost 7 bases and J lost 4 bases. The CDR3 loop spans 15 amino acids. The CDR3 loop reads CASIQTPGQGTEAFF. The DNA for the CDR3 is TGCGCCAGCATCCAGACCCCGGGACAGGGCACTGAAGCTTTCTTT.

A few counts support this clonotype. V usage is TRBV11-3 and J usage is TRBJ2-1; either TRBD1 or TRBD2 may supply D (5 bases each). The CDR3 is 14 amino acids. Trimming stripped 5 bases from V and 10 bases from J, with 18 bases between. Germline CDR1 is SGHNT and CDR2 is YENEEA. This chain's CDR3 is CASSLPGSGKEQFF. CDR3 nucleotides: TGTGCCAGCAGCCTACCAGGGTCGGGAAAGGAGCAGTTCTTC. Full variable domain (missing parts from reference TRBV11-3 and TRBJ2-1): EAGVVQSPRYKIIEKKQPVAFWCNPISGHNTLYWYLQNLGQGPELLIRYENEEAVDDSQLPKDRFSAERLKGVDSTLKIQPAELGDSAVYLCASSLPGSGKEQFFGPGTRLTVL.

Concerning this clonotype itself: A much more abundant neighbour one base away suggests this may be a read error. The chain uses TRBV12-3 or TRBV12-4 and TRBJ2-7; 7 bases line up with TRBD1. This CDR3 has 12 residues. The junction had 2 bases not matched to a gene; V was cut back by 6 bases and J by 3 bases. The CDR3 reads CASRWTGYEQYF. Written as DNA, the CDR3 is TGTGCCAGCAGGTGGACAGGCTACGAGCAGTACTTC.

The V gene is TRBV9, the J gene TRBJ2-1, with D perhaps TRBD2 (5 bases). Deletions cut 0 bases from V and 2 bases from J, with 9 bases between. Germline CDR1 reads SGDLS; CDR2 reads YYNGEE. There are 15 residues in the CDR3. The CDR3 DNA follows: TGTGCCAGCAGCGTAGCAGCGGCACCCTACAATGAGCAGTTCTTC. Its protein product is CASSVAAAPYNEQFF. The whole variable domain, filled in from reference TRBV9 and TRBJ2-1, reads DSGVTQTPKHLITATGQRVTLRCSPRSGDLSVYWYQQSLDQGLQFLIQYYNGEERAKGNILERFSAQQFPDLHSELNLSSLELGDSALYFCASSVAAAPYNEQFFGPGTRLTVL.

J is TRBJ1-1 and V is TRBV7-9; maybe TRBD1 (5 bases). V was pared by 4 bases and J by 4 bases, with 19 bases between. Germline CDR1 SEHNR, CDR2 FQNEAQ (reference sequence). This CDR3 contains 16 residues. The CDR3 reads CASSSPPGWGSTEAFF. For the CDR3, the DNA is TGTGCCAGCAGCTCTCCTCCGGGGTGGGGGAGCACTGAAGCTTTCTTT.

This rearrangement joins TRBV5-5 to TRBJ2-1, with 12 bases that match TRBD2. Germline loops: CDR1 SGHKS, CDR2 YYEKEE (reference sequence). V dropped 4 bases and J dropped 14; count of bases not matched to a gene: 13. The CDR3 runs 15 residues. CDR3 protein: CASSVSSTSGSSKFF. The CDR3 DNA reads TGTGCCAGCAGCGTCTCGTCGACTAGCGGGAGTAGTAAGTTCTTC. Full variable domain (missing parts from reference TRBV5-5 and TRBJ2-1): DAGVTQSPTHLIKTRGQQVTLRCSPISGHKSVSWYQQVLGQGPQFIFQYYEKEERGRGNFPDRFSARQFPNYSSELNVNALLLGDSALYLCASSVSSTSGSSKFFGPGTRLTVL.

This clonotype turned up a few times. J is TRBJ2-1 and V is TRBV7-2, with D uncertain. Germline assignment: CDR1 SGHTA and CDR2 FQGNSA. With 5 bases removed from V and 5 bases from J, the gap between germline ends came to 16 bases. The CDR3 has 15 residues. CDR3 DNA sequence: TGTGCCAGCAGCAGTAGGTCAGTTACCGACAATGAGCAGTTCTTC. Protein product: CASSSRSVTDNEQFF.

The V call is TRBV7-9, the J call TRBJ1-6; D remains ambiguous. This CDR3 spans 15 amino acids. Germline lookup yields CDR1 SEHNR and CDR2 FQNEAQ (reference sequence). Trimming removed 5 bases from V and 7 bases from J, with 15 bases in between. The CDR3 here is CASSPKEGYNSPLHF. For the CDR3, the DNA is TGTGCCAGCAGCCCTAAGGAGGGTTACAATTCACCCCTCCACTTT.

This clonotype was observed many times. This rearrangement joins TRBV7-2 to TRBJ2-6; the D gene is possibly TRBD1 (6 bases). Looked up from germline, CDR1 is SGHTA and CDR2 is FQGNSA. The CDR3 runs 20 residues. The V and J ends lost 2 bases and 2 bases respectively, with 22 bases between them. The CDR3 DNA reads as TGTGCCAGCAGCTTATGGGGTACCGGGACACTGCATACTGGGGCCAACGTCCTGACTTTC. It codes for CASSLWGTGTLHTGANVLTF.

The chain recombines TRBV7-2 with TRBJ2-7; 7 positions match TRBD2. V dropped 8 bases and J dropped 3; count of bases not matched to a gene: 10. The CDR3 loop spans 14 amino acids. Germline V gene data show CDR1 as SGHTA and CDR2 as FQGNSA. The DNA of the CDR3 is TGTGCCAGCGCCCCCCAGGCGGGGGACTACGAGCAGTACTTC. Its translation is CASAPQAGDYEQYF.

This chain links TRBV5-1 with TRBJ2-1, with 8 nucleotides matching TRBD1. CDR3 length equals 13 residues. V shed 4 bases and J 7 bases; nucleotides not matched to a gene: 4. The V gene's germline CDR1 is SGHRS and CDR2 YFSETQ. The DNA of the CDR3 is TGCGCCAGCAGCACCTGGACAGGGAATGAGCAGTTCTTC. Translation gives CASSTWTGNEQFF.

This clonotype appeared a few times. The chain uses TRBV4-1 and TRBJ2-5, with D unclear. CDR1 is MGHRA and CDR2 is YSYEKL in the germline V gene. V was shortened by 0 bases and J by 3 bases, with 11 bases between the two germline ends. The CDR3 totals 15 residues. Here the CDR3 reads CASSQDDSPKETQYF. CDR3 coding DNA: TGCGCCAGCAGCCAAGATGACTCCCCCAAAGAGACCCAGTACTTC.